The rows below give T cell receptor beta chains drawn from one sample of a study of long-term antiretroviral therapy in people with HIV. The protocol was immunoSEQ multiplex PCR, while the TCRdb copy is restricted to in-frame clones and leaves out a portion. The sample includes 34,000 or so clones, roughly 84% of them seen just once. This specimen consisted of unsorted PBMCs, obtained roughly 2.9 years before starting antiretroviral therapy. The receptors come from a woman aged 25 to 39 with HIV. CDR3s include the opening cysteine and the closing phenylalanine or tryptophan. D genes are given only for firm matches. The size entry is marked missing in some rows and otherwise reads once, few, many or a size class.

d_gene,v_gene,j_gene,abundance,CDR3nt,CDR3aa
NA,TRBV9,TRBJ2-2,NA,TGTGCCAGCAGCGTAGCGGCGGGGCTCACCGGGGAGCTGTTTTTT,CASSVAAGLTGELFF
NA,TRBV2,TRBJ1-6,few,TGTGCCAGCAGTGGGGGTGTAGGGAACTCACCCCTCCACTTT,CASSGGVGNSPLHF
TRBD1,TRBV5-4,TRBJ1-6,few,TGTGCCAGCACCACCAGGGGGGGCCCAAATTCACCCCTCCACTTT,CASTTRGGPNSPLHF
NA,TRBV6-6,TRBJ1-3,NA,TGTGCCAGCAGACTCCGGGACAACTCTGGAAACACCATATATTTT,CASRLRDNSGNTIYF
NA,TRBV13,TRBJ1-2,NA,TGTGCCAGCAGCTTTGGACGGGGTAGAGCGGGCGGCTACACCTTC,CASSFGRGRAGGYTF
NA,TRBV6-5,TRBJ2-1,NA,TGTGCCAGCAGCCGGGACGGCCGCAATGAGCAGTTCTTC,CASSRDGRNEQFF
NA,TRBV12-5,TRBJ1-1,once,TGTGCTAGTGCCCTAGACTGGGGGAAGGAGACTGAAGCTTTCTTT,CASALDWGKETEAFF
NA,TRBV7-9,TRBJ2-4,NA,TGTGCCAGCAGCTTAGAACCCGCCCAAGCCAAAAACATTCAGTACTTC,CASSLEPAQAKNIQYF
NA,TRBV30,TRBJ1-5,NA,TGTGCCTGGAGTGGATCAGTAAGCAATCAGCCCCAGCATTTT,CAWSGSVSNQPQHF
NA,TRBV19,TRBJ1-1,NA,TGTGCCAGTAGCATCAATAGGGGCACTGAAGCTTTCTTT,CASSINRGTEAFF
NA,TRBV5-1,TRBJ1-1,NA,TGCGCCAGCAGCTTGTTTTTTAATCGGACGTGGAACGCTGAAGCTTTCTTT,CASSLFFNRTWNAEAFF
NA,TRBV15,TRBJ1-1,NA,TGTGCCACCGGCATTCCCAGGGCGAACACTGAAGCTTTCTTT,CATGIPRANTEAFF
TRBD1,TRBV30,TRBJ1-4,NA,TGTGCCTGGAGTCCGCACAGGGGAGAAAAACTGTTTTTT,CAWSPHRGEKLFF
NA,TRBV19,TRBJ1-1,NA,TGTGCCACCGCAGAGGAGGGGATTGGGTTACGGACTGAAGCTTTCTTT,CATAEEGIGLRTEAFF
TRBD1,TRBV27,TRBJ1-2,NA,TGTGCCAGCAGTACAGGACAGGGAATGGGCGTCCGGGGCTACACCTTC,CASSTGQGMGVRGYTF
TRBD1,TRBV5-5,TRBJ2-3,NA,TGTGCCAGCAGCTTGAGACCGGACAGGAAAGATACGCAGTATTTT,CASSLRPDRKDTQYF
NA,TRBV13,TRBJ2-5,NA,TGTGCCAGCAGCTTAACCAGGGGGACTGAGACCCAGTACTTC,CASSLTRGTETQYF
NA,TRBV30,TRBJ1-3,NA,TGTGCCTGGATGCAGACCTCTGGAAACACCATATATTTT,CAWMQTSGNTIYF
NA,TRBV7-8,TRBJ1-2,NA,TGTGCCAGCAGCCCGCGGACTGAATATGGGCATGGCTACACCTTC,CASSPRTEYGHGYTF
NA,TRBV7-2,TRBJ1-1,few,TGTGCCAGCAGCTTACGTCCGGCTTCTTCGAACACTGAAGCTTTCTTT,CASSLRPASSNTEAFF
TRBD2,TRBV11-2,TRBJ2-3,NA,TGTGCCAGCAGCCCCTCGGCGGGGGGAAGGACAGATACGCAGTATTTT,CASSPSAGGRTDTQYF
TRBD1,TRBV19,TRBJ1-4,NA,TGTGCCAGTAGTGTTGGACAGGGGAGCTCTAATGAAAAACTGTTTTTT,CASSVGQGSSNEKLFF
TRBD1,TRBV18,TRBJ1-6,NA,TGTGCCAGCTCACCAGGGACAGAGACTTATAATTCACCCCTCCACTTT,CASSPGTETYNSPLHF
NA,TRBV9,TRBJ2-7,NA,TGTGCCAGCAGCGTAGAGTCAGGTTACGAGCAGTACTTC,CASSVESGYEQYF
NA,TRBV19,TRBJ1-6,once,TGTGCCAGTAGTGTAGGACAGAGCTCCTATAATTCACCCCTCCACTTT,CASSVGQSSYNSPLHF
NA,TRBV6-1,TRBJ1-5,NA,TGTGCCAGCAGTGAACCCATGCATCAGCCCCAGCATTTT,CASSEPMHQPQHF